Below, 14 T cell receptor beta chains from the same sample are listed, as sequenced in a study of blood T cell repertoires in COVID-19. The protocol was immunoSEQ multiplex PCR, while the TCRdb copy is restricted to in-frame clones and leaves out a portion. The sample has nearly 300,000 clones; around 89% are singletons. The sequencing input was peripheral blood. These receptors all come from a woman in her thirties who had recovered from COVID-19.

CDR3 sequence reads: CASSGTSGGGGTDTQYF. CDR3 nucleotides: TGTGCCAGCAGTGGCACTAGCGGGGGCGGGGGCACAGATACGCAGTATTTT. This sequence joins TRBV28 and TRBJ2-3; 11 bases fit TRBD2. With V trimmed by 5 bases and J by 1 base, 8 bases remained unmatched. The CDR3 has 17 amino acids. Germline V lookup: CDR1 MDHEN, CDR2 SYDVKM.

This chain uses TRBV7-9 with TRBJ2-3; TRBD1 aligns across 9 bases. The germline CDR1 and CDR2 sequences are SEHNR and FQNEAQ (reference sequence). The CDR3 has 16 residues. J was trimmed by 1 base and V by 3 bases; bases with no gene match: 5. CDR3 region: CASSFYRGPGTDTQYF. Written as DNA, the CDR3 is TGTGCCAGCAGCTTTTACAGGGGGCCGGGCACAGATACGCAGTATTTT. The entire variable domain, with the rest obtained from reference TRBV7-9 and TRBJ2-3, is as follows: DTGVSQNPRHKITKRGQNVTFRCDPISEHNRLYWYRQTLGQGPEFLTYFQNEAQLEKSRLLSDRFSAERPKGSFSTLEIQRTEQGDSAMYLCASSFYRGPGTDTQYFGPGTRLTVL.

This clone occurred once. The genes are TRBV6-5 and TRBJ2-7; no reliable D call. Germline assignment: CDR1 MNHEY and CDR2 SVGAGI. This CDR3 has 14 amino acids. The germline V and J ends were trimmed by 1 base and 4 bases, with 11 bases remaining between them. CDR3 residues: CASSYFREEYEQYF. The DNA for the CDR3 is TGTGCCAGCAGTTACTTTCGCGAGGAATACGAGCAGTACTTC.

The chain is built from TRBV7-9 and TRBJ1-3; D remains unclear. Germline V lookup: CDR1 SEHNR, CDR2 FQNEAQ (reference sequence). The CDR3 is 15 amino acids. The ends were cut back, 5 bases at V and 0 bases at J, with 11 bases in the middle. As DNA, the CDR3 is TGTGCCAGCAGCCTCCCCTTCCCCTCTGGAAACACCATATATTTT. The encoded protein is CASSLPFPSGNTIYF.

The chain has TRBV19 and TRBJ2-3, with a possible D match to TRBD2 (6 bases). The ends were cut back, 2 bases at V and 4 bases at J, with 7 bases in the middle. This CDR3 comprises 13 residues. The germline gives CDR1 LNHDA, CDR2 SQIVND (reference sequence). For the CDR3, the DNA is TGTGCCAGTAGTATAAGGAGGGCAGATACGCAGTATTTT. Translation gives CASSIRRADTQYF.

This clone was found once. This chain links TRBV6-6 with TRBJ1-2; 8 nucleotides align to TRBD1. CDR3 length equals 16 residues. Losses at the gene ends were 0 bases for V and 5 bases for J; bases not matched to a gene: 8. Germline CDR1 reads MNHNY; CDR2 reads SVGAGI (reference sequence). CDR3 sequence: CASSYSNPGQGYGYTF. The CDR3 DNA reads TGTGCCAGCAGTTACTCAAATCCCGGACAGGGTTATGGCTACACCTTC.

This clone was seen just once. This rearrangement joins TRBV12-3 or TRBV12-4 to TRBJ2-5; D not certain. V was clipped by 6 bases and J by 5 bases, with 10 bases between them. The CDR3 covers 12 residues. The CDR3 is CASRRSGETQYF. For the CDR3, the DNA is TGTGCCAGCAGGCGGAGTGGGGAGACCCAGTACTTC.

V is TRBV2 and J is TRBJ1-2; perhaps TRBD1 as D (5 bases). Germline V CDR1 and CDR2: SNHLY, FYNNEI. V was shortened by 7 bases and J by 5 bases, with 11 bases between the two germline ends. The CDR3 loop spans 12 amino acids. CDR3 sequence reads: CASTSTEYGYTF. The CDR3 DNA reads TGTGCCAGCACCTCGACAGAATATGGCTACACCTTC.

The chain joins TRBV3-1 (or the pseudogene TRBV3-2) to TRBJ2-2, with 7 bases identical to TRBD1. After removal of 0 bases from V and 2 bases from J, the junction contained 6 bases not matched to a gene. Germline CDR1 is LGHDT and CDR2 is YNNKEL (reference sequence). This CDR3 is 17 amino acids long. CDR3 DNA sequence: TGTGCCAGCAGCCAAGATGGGACAGTGCGCAACACCGGGGAGCTGTTTTTT. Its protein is CASSQDGTVRNTGELFF.

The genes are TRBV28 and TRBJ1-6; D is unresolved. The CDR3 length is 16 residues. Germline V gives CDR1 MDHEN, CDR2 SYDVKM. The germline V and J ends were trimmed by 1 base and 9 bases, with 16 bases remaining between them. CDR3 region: CASSLSAGWAGSPLHF. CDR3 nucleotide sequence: TGTGCCAGCAGTTTATCGGCAGGCTGGGCGGGTTCACCCCTCCACTTT.

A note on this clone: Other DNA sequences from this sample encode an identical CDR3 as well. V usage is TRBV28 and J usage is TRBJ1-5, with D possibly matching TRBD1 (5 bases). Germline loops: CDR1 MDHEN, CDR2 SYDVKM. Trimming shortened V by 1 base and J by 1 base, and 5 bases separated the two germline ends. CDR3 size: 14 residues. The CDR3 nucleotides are TGTGCCAGCAGTTTATCAGGGAGCAATCAGCCCCAGCATTTT. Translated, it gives CASSLSGSNQPQHF.

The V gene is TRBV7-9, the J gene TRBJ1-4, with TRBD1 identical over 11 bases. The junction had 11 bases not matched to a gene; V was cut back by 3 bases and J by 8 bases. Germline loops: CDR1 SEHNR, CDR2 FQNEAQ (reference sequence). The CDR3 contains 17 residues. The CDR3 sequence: CASSFSGTGGIREKLFF. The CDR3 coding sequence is TGTGCCAGCAGCTTTTCCGGGACAGGGGGGATACGAGAAAAACTGTTTTTT.

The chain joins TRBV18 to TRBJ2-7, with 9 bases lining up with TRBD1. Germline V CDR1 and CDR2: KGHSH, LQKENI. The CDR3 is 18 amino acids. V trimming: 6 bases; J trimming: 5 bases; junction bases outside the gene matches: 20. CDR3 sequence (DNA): TGTGCCAGCTCTCTCTCCCGATTACCCGGGACAGGGCTGAACGAGCAGTACTTC. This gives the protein CASSLSRLPGTGLNEQYF.

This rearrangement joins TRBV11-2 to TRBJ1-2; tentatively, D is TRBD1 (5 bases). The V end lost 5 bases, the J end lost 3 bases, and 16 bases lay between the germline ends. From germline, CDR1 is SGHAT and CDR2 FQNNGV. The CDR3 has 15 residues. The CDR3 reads CASSPLSEGYYGYTF. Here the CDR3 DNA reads TGTGCCAGCAGCCCGCTCTCGGAGGGGTACTATGGCTACACCTTC.